This TCR beta chain is drawn from a study of OX40 agonist ivuxolimab in advanced cancers. Notes on the study in general: Expanded clones were, on average, more numerous among CD8+ T cells than CD4+.

Libraries were prepared by immunoSEQ multiplex PCR; TCRdb keeps only in-frame clonotypes and omits some of them. Of some 97,000 clones listed, roughly 90% are singletons. Germline values: CDR1 SGHAT, CDR2 FQNNGV. CDR3 length: 17 amino acids. The V and J ends lost 4 bases and 0 bases respectively, with 19 bases between them. In the case of this clone: The antigen remains undetermined.

The rearrangement joins TRBV11-2 to TRBJ2-7; no definite D call. Sample: CD4+ or CD8+ T cells sorted from blood, taken in a trial of the OX40 agonist ivuxolimab. This TCR derives from an adult with an advanced solid tumor such as melanoma, head and neck, liver or kidney cancer. The CDR3 loop is CASSSPRGARGSYEQYF. The CDR3 coding sequence is TGTGCCAGCAGCTCCCCCCGCGGCGCGAGAGGCTCCTACGAGCAGTACTTC. Using reference TRBV11-2 and TRBJ2-7 for the parts outside the CDR3, the full variable domain is EAGVAQSPRYKIIEKRQSVAFWCNPISGHATLYWYQQILGQGPKLLIQFQNNGVVDDSQLPKDRFSAERLKGVDSTLKIQPAKLEDSAVYLCASSSPRGARGSYEQYFGPGTRLTVT.